Reported below is one T cell receptor (beta chain). What it binds is not known. The CDR3 covers 14 residues. Between the trimmed V and J ends, which lost 6 bases and 4 bases, there was a span of 13 bases. Looked up from germline, CDR1 is MNHEY and CDR2 is SVGEGT. RNA in amounts of about 0.45 to 1 ug was reverse transcribed with random hexamers. By means of immunoSEQ multiplex PCR, TCR beta CDR3 spanning 54 Vbeta and 13 Jbeta underwent amplification. TCRdb passed the immunoSEQ multiplex PCR reads through MiXCR, listing each CDR3 protein once. The top ten clones hold 0.1% to 0.12% of a sample with 55,000 to 85,000 distinct CDR3 sequences, under 96% of them seen once. Sequencing targeted TCR beta in blood CD8+ and CD4+ T cells. The data originate from a study of CD8 T cells in Susac syndrome. Study-wide points: The study recognized that its TCR sequencing and HLA analysis covered a relatively small number of individuals.

The TCR sequence derives from a human donor with multiple sclerosis. The specimen was CD4+ T cells from PBMCs. V usage is TRBV6-2 or TRBV6-3 and J usage is TRBJ2-1, with a possible D match to TRBD1 (6 bases). CDR3 region: CASRQRGIYNEQFF. The CDR3 bases are TGTGCCAGCAGACAGAGGGGGATTTACAATGAGCAGTTCTTC.